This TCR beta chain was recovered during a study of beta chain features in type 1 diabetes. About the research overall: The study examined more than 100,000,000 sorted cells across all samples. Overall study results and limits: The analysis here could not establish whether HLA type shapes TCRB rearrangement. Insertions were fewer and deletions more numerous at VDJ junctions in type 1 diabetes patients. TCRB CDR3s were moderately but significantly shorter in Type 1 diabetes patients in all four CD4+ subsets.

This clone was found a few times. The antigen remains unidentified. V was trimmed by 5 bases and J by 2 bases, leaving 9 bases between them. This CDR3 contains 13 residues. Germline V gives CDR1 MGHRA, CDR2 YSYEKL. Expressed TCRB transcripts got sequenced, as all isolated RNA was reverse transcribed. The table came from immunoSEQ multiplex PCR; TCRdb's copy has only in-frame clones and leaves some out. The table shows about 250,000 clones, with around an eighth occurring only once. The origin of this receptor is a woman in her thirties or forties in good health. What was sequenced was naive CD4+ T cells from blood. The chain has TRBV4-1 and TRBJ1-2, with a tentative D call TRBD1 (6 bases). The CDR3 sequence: CASSSDRNYGYTF. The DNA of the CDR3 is TGCGCCAGCAGCTCGGACAGAAACTATGGCTACACCTTC.